The 21 T cell receptor beta chains in this list originate from one sample, sequenced in a study of blood T cell repertoires in COVID-19. Clones were sequenced by immunoSEQ multiplex PCR, and TCRdb holds only the in-frame ones, with some missing. The table has approximately 500,000 clones, 80% to 90% seen once. Sequenced material: peripheral blood. The source is a man younger than 35 with COVID-19, enrolled during active disease.

Only one count was recorded for this clone. V is TRBV2 and J is TRBJ1-3; 9 bases match TRBD1. This CDR3 contains 12 residues. Germline V gene data show CDR1 as SNHLY and CDR2 as FYNNEI. The J segment lost 8 bases and the V segment lost 4 bases, leaving 0 bases of the junction unmatched. Here the CDR3 DNA reads TGTGCCAGCAGTGGACAGGGGGACACCATATATTTT. This sequence encodes CASSGQGDTIYF. Looking up the rest from reference TRBV2 and TRBJ1-3 gives the full variable domain: EPEVTQTPSHQVTQMGQEVILRCVPISNHLYFYWYRQILGQKVEFLVSFYNNEISEKSEIFDDQFSVERPDGSNFTLKIRSTKLEDSAMYFCASSGQGDTIYFGEGSWLTVV.

The chain combines TRBV15 with TRBJ2-7, with D maybe TRBD1 (5 bases). The CDR3 is made up of 15 amino acids. Germline lookup yields CDR1 LNHNV and CDR2 YYDKDF (reference sequence). V dropped 0 bases and J dropped 1 base, with 10 bases sitting between them. The CDR3 nucleotides are TGTGCCACCAGCAGAGATCCCCAGGGTTCCTACGAGCAGTACTTC. This translates into CATSRDPQGSYEQYF. The full variable domain, rest sourced from reference TRBV15 and TRBJ2-7, is DAMVIQNPRYQVTQFGKPVTLSCSQTLNHNVMYWYQQKSSQAPKLLFHYYDKDFNNEADTPDNFQSRRPNTSFCFLDIRSPGLGDTAMYLCATSRDPQGSYEQYFGPGTRLTVT.

The rearrangement uses TRBV19 and TRBJ2-1, with 11 bases that match TRBD2. Germline V gives CDR1 LNHDA, CDR2 SQIVND (reference sequence). The junction had 6 bases not matched to a gene; V was cut back by 7 bases and J by 10 bases. This CDR3 has 13 residues. CDR3 coding DNA: TGTGCCAGTAAACTAGCGGGGGCCAAAGAGCAGTTCTTC. Amino acid sequence: CASKLAGAKEQFF.

Only one count was recorded for this clone. The CDR3 DNA reads as TGTGCCAGTTTTCACCCTTTTGCGGGGGACTCAGCTAACTATGGCTACACCTTC. Amino acids: CASFHPFAGDSANYGYTF. The chain employs TRBV19 and TRBJ1-2, with D perhaps matching TRBD1 (5 bases). Trimming took 8 bases from V and 0 from J, leaving 25 bases between them. Germline CDR1 and CDR2: LNHDA and SQIVND (reference sequence). The CDR3 runs 18 residues. Filled out from reference TRBV19 and TRBJ1-2, the complete variable domain reads DGGITQSPKYLFRKEGQNVTLSCEQNLNHDAMYWYRQDPGQGLRLIYYSQIVNDFQKGDIAEGYSVSREKKESFPLTVTSAQKNPTAFYLCASFHPFAGDSANYGYTFGSGTRLTVV.

V and J are TRBV7-8 and TRBJ2-4, with D possibly TRBD2 on 6 matching bases. Germline CDR1 and CDR2: SGHVS and FQNEAQ. The CDR3 is 18 amino acids. Trimming removed 2 bases from V and 2 bases from J, with 19 bases in between. CDR3 sequence (DNA): TGTGCCAGCAGCTTACGCCTGGGAGGTGGCCGTCCCAAAAACATTCAGTACTTC. Its translation is CASSLRLGGGRPKNIQYF.

The genes are TRBV6-2 or TRBV6-3 and TRBJ1-5, with D possibly matching TRBD1 (5 bases). Trimming stripped 8 bases from V and 3 bases from J, with 17 bases between. Germline assignment: CDR1 MNHEY and CDR2 SVGEGT. The CDR3 has 15 amino acids. CDR3 loop: CASGPRGGNNQPQHF. The CDR3, as DNA: TGTGCCAGCGGCCCGCGGGGCGGAAACAATCAGCCCCAGCATTTT.

The chain's CDR3 is CASSGRVGTEAFF. The CDR3 nucleotides are TGTGCCAGCAGCGGCAGGGTGGGAACTGAAGCTTTCTTT. The chain joins TRBV9 to TRBJ1-1, with a possible D match to TRBD1 (5 bases). Per germline, CDR1 SGDLS and CDR2 YYNGEE. V lost 3 bases to trimming and J lost 5 bases, with 11 bases between them. The length of the CDR3 is 13 residues.

The genes are TRBV5-4 and TRBJ1-4; weak D call: TRBD1 (5 bases). This CDR3 is built from 12 residues. V lost 7 bases to trimming and J lost 7 bases, with 11 bases between them. From germline, CDR1 is SGHNT and CDR2 YYREEE (reference sequence). The CDR3 loop reads CASQGSGEKLFF. CDR3 nucleotide sequence: TGTGCCAGCCAGGGCTCCGGTGAAAAACTGTTTTTT.

The rearrangement uses TRBV2 and TRBJ1-3; no definite D call. The CDR3 is 15 residues long. V was clipped by 2 bases and J by 0 bases, with 8 bases between them. CDR1 is SNHLY, CDR2 FYNNEI, per germline. CDR3 in DNA: TGTGCCAGCAGTGAATTTGGGCTCTCTGGAAACACCATATATTTT. Translating it yields CASSEFGLSGNTIYF. The full variable domain, rest sourced from reference TRBV2 and TRBJ1-3, is EPEVTQTPSHQVTQMGQEVILRCVPISNHLYFYWYRQILGQKVEFLVSFYNNEISEKSEIFDDQFSVERPDGSNFTLKIRSTKLEDSAMYFCASSEFGLSGNTIYFGEGSWLTVV.

This clone occurred once. Other DNA sequences in this sample translate to the same CDR3. The chain joins TRBV7-9 to TRBJ2-7, with 10 positions matching TRBD2. This CDR3 region has 13 residues. CDR1 is SEHNR and CDR2 is FQNEAQ in the germline V gene (reference sequence). V lost 5 bases and J lost 3; bases outside the gene matches: 1. CDR3 DNA sequence: TGTGCCAGCAGCCCTAGCGGGAGCTACGAGCAGTACTTC. Protein product: CASSPSGSYEQYF.

V usage is TRBV18 and J usage is TRBJ1-3; TRBD1 matches at 7 bases. The CDR3 has 14 amino acids. V shed 4 bases, J shed 2 bases, and the junction held 2 bases outside the gene matches. From germline, CDR1 is KGHSH and CDR2 LQKENI. The CDR3: CASSQQGAGNTIYF. In nucleotides, the CDR3 is TGTGCCAGCTCACAGCAGGGGGCTGGAAACACCATATATTTT.

The chain's CDR3 is CASSTGRVGGYTF. CDR3 sequence (DNA): TGTGCCAGCAGTACCGGGAGAGTCGGCGGCTACACCTTC. The chain employs TRBV12-3 or TRBV12-4 and TRBJ1-2; D is undetermined. Trimming took off 5 bases at V and 8 bases at J, with 15 bases between the two ends. The CDR3 runs 13 residues.

The chain has TRBV5-1 and TRBJ2-7; perhaps TRBD1 as D (7 bases). V lost 4 bases to trimming and J lost 2 bases, with 16 bases between them. Germline CDR1 reads SGHRS; CDR2 reads YFSETQ. This CDR3 is 15 amino acids long. CDR3 protein: CASSGGTVLTYEQYF. The CDR3 DNA is TGCGCCAGCAGCGGGGGGACAGTCCTTACCTACGAGCAGTACTTC.

This chain uses TRBV7-9 with TRBJ1-4; maybe TRBD1 (5 bases). The germline V gene encodes CDR1 SEHNR and CDR2 FQNEAQ (reference sequence). CDR3 length equals 15 residues. Between the trimmed V and J ends, which lost 5 bases and 6 bases, there was a span of 16 bases. As DNA, the CDR3 is TGTGCCAGCAGCCATCAGACAGTGGGATATGAAAAACTGTTTTTT. It encodes CASSHQTVGYEKLFF.

The V gene is TRBV6-5, the J gene TRBJ2-7; 9 bases agree with TRBD2. The CDR3 has 15 residues. J gave up 2 bases and V 2 bases, and 4 bases lay outside the gene matches. CDR1 and CDR2 from the germline V gene are MNHEY and SVGAGI. The CDR3 sequence is CASSYLGLAPYEQYF. Here the CDR3 DNA reads TGTGCCAGCAGTTACCTTGGACTAGCGCCCTACGAGCAGTACTTC.

CDR3 DNA sequence: TGTGCCAGCAGCTTAGTATCGCTAGCGGGAGCTCATGAGCAGTTCTTC. It is translated as CASSLVSLAGAHEQFF. This sequence joins TRBV11-2 and TRBJ2-1; 10 bases agree with TRBD2. This CDR3 comprises 16 residues. Germline CDR1 SGHAT, CDR2 FQNNGV. V gave up 1 base and J gave up 8 bases; unmatched junction bases: 8.

V usage is TRBV7-9 and J usage is TRBJ2-1; 9 nucleotides agree with TRBD2. In germline, CDR1 is SEHNR, CDR2 FQNEAQ (reference sequence). V gave up 4 bases and J gave up 4 bases; unmatched junction bases: 8. The CDR3 consists of 16 residues. For the CDR3, the DNA is TGTGCCAGCAGCTCTATGCGGGGGGGGATGTACAATGAGCAGTTCTTC. Its translation: CASSSMRGGMYNEQFF.

This clone was found once. The rearrangement links TRBV12-5 to TRBJ2-1; D not certain. The V and J ends lost 2 bases and 0 bases respectively, with 11 bases between them. The CDR3 has 16 amino acids. Germline V CDR1 and CDR2: LGHNT, FRNRAP. The CDR3 DNA reads TGTGCTAGTGGTTTGCCAACTACGAGCTCCTACAATGAGCAGTTCTTC. It encodes CASGLPTTSSYNEQFF.

The V call is TRBV27, the J call TRBJ2-1, with 10 nucleotides matching TRBD1. Germline CDR1 MNHEY, CDR2 SMNVEV (reference sequence). The CDR3 contains 15 residues. The V segment lost 6 bases and the J segment 8 bases; nucleotides outside the gene matches: 10. The CDR3 spells CASRNRDRGWDEQFF. In DNA form, the CDR3 reads TGTGCCAGCAGAAACCGGGACAGGGGCTGGGATGAGCAGTTCTTC.

The genes are TRBV7-3 and TRBJ2-2, with a tentative D call TRBD1 (7 bases). The CDR3 has 16 residues. CDR1 is SGHTA, CDR2 FQGTGA, per germline. V was clipped by 4 bases and J by 3 bases, with 15 bases between them. The CDR3 is CASSSGGGSDTGELFF. CDR3 nucleotides: TGTGCCAGCAGCTCCGGAGGGGGCTCCGACACCGGGGAGCTGTTTTTT.

The V call is TRBV9, the J call TRBJ2-7; 10 nucleotides match TRBD2. The J segment lost 6 bases and the V segment lost 0 bases, leaving 6 bases of the junction unmatched. Germline CDR1 is SGDLS and CDR2 is YYNGEE. This CDR3 comprises 15 residues. The CDR3 loop is CASSVGGTSVGEQYF. In DNA form, the CDR3 reads TGTGCCAGCAGCGTAGGTGGGACTAGCGTTGGCGAGCAGTACTTC. Full variable domain (missing parts from reference TRBV9 and TRBJ2-7): DSGVTQTPKHLITATGQRVTLRCSPRSGDLSVYWYQQSLDQGLQFLIQYYNGEERAKGNILERFSAQQFPDLHSELNLSSLELGDSALYFCASSVGGTSVGEQYFGPGTRLTVT.